Sequencing of this TCR beta chain was carried out in a study of PD-1 blockade in classical Hodgkin lymphoma. Germline lookup yields CDR1 MGHRA and CDR2 YSYEKL. Trimming took 1 base from V and 3 from J, leaving 6 bases between them. This CDR3 comprises 13 residues. Repertoires were generated with immunoSEQ multiplex PCR, while TCRdb's copy carries only in-frame clones and drops some. The repertoire includes 21,000 or so clones, 88% of them detected once, and approximately 23% sits in the top ten. Documented time point: cycle 4 day 1 (C4D1), after about 6 weeks of nivolumab. With no exception, relapse followed autologous stem cell transplantation in all patients, and brentuximab vedotin exposure varied.

Sequencing used peripheral blood mononuclear cells (PBMCs), obtained before the fourth cycle of nivolumab. The chain links TRBV4-1 to TRBJ1-2; a weak D match, TRBD1 (5 bases). This clonotype was obtained from a human donor with classical Hodgkin lymphoma. The CDR3 bases are TGCGCCAGCAGCCAAGTACAGGACTATGGCTACACCTTC. Its protein product is CASSQVQDYGYTF.